The entry below describes one T cell receptor beta chain. Its antigen is unknown. The record has no base qualities; no much larger clone is one base away. This specimen belongs to a study of blood T cells in healthy people across ages (dated by TCRdb to between 2014 and 2017). In the study overall: In model experiments, template switching captured roughly one uniquely barcoded TCR beta cDNA molecule for every two T cells. The donors were split into four age groups: young (average around 15 years), middle-aged (around 37), aged (more than 55) and long-lived (under 85). Using the same blood draw, the study looked at two additional independent replicas of 1 million unique cDNA reads for two donors, one aged 18 to 30 and the other aged 80 or older. Age-related changes in TCR beta repertoire diversity were measured in the study by deep sequencing normalized with unique cDNA molecular identifiers. To avoid experimental bias, donors of different ages were randomly spread across the sequencing lanes.

The donors were around 39 Caucasian individuals from Russia, aged roughly 6 to 100 years, who were systemically healthy. About 10 milliliters of peripheral blood were collected from each donor into EDTA-treated Vacutainer tubes. Ficoll-Paque density-gradient centrifugation was used to isolate PBMCs, with at least 7 million per sample. Trizol reagent was used to extract total RNA from PBMCs, with at least 6 micrograms per sample. The percentages of naive CD45RAhigh/CD27high T cells were determined by flow cytometry on a PBMC aliquot from every donor. Library generation was performed with 5' RACE. The instrument given in TCRdb is Illumina HiSeq 2500. The second PCR ran for about 7 to 11 cycles and used a J-beta primer mix along with a sample-barcoded 5' primer. Each TCR beta cDNA molecule received a unique molecular identifier from a template-switch 5' adaptor carrying 12 random nucleotides. Each sample yielded at least 2.5 million CDR3-containing paired-end reads. The Mint cDNA synthesis kit, primed by a TRBC-specific oligonucleotide, was used to synthesize first-strand cDNA from all RNA. After uracil-DNA glycosylase treatment, a first 18-cycle PCR used universal primers M1SS and BC2_uni_R on all cDNA. As for how the authors treated the data: For normalization, 1 million high-quality reads, each with a distinct molecular identifier, were randomly selected from each sample. Instead of being binned into consensus sequences, reads with shared molecular identifiers were discarded. MiTCR, run with a Q25 quality threshold and the strictest error-elimination algorithm, handled CDR3 identification, clonotype clustering and error correction. A nonparametric unseen species model with Euler transformation was used to estimate lower-bound total TCR beta diversity. TCRdb cleaned the public reads at Q25 with fastp, built clones with MiXCR and kept in-frame beta chains. CDR3 protein sequences are deduplicated, and each keeps its most common genes and DNA. For this entry, the V and J calls and clone size follow TCRdb and not the study's own pipeline. In this sample the table shows roughly 1.4 million distinct CDR3 sequences, 45% to 70% of which occur a single time. The biggest ten clones account for over 6.5% of the sample.

Results the study describes overall, beyond this receptor: The CMV infection status of donors was not known, potentially confounding age-related changes in expanded clonotypes. Compared with the aged group, more naive CD4+ T cells, fewer expanded clones and increased TCR diversity were shown by the long-lived group, suggesting age selection. There was a strong correlation between observed TCR beta diversity and the percentage of naive T cells measured by flow cytometry. Observed TCR beta diversity per million T cells fell roughly linearly with age, and a significant reduction was already apparent by age about 43. Because profiling used bulk unsorted PBMCs, naive and antigen-experienced compartments could not be compared conclusively. Estimates of total diversity from one million sequenced T cells were regarded as lower bounds and underestimates.

Germline trimming: 2 bases from V, 0 bases from J; junction bases outside gene matches: 9. The germline V gene supplies CDR1 MGHRA and CDR2 YSYEKL. The CDR3 holds 19 amino acids from the cysteine to the phenylalanine. Of the read, only the CDR3 DNA is kept; its 57 bases are in frame from base 1. Recombination joined TRBV4-1 with TRBJ2-3; TRBD2 fits 12 bases in the junction. Sequencing was performed on blood. The sequence was obtained from a man aged 18 to 35 in good health. The CDR3 in this case is CASSQTPMGTSGSTDTQYF. The DNA sequence is as follows: TGCGCCAGCAGCCAAACCCCAATGGGGACTAGCGGGAGCACAGATACGCAGTATTTT.